These 25 T cell receptor beta chains were sequenced from one sample in a study of Tregs in tolerant kidney transplant recipients (dated by TCRdb to 2018 to 2020). Transplants used related donors with nonmyeloablative bone marrow transplantation; mixed chimerism was transient in the human trials. Library creation used the immunoSEQ multiplex PCR assay. The source is immuneACCESS, and TCRdb retained only in-frame sequences with V and J called. Part of the clones is not carried over; for the studies checked, unresolved V genes explain less than half of this, and the remainder is unexplained. This sample comprises roughly 86,000 clones, approximately 93% of them detected only once. Roughly 1.7% of the sample lies in the top ten. The specimen comprised CD4+ T cells from blood (PBMCs), sampled 12 months after the transplant. These TCRs come from a human patient who received a combined kidney and bone marrow transplant. Following a transplant, some T cells may be graft donor cells, not patient cells.

V usage is TRBV11-2 and J usage is TRBJ2-5, with 7 bases lining up with TRBD2. CDR3 size: 14 residues. The junction had 6 bases not matched to a gene; V was cut back by 3 bases and J by 5 bases. CDR1 is SGHAT and CDR2 is FQNNGV in the germline V gene. Written as DNA, the CDR3 is TGTGCCAGCAGCTTTCAGGGAGGGTGGGAGACCCAGTACTTC. It codes for CASSFQGGWETQYF. Together with reference TRBV11-2 and TRBJ2-5, the CDR3 gives the full variable domain: EAGVAQSPRYKIIEKRQSVAFWCNPISGHATLYWYQQILGQGPKLLIQFQNNGVVDDSQLPKDRFSAERLKGVDSTLKIQPAKLEDSAVYLCASSFQGGWETQYFGPGTRLLVL.

The chain recombines TRBV11-3 with TRBJ2-7; D might be TRBD2 (5 bases). Deletions cut 5 bases from V and 2 bases from J, with 16 bases between. The CDR3 covers 15 residues. Germline V gene sequence: CDR1 SGHNT, CDR2 YENEEA. The CDR3 here is CASSLVRGKTYEQYF. In nucleotides, the CDR3 is TGTGCCAGCAGCCTAGTCCGGGGTAAAACCTACGAGCAGTACTTC. The variable domain in full, with the rest retrieved from reference TRBV11-3 and TRBJ2-7, is EAGVVQSPRYKIIEKKQPVAFWCNPISGHNTLYWYLQNLGQGPELLIRYENEEAVDDSQLPKDRFSAERLKGVDSTLKIQPAELGDSAVYLCASSLVRGKTYEQYFGPGTRLTVT.

This clone came up once. Mismatch with germline at one junction end may stem from a read error. Other DNA sequences in the sample encode the same CDR3. The CDR3 DNA reads as TGTGCCAGCAGTTATGGCGGCACTGAAGCCTTCTTT. It specifies CASSYGGTEAFF. The V gene is TRBV6-5, the J gene TRBJ1-1; D is undetermined. The CDR3 has 12 amino acids. The germline V gene has CDR1 MNHEY and CDR2 SVGAGI.

The chain couples TRBV10-3 to TRBJ2-7, with 7 positions matching TRBD1. The V and J ends lost 5 bases and 2 bases, in that order; junction bases with no gene match: 3. This CDR3 spans 13 amino acids. Per germline, CDR1 ENHRY and CDR2 SYGVKD. This CDR3 is CAISRDRPYEQYF. As DNA, the CDR3 is TGTGCCATCAGTAGGGACAGACCCTACGAGCAGTACTTC.

The chain combines TRBV29-1 with TRBJ1-2; TRBD1 matches at 9 bases. CDR1 and CDR2 (germline): SQVTM, ANQGSEA. V lost 4 bases and J lost 8; bases outside the gene matches: 11. This CDR3 has 14 residues. The CDR3 here is CSVASGQGLWGYTF. CDR3 bases: TGCAGCGTTGCTTCGGGACAGGGATTATGGGGCTACACCTTC.

The chain carries TRBV4-1 and TRBJ2-7, with 11 nucleotides matching TRBD1. The CDR3 loop spans 15 amino acids. Losses at the gene ends were 3 bases for V and 3 bases for J; bases not matched to a gene: 4. Germline V gives CDR1 MGHRA, CDR2 YSYEKL. DNA of the CDR3: TGCGCCAGCAGCCAGCCGGGACAGGGGGTCTACGAGCAGTACTTC. Translating it yields CASSQPGQGVYEQYF.

V gene TRBV5-1 combines with J gene TRBJ1-1; D ambiguous. The CDR3 sequence is 16 residues long. Germline loops: CDR1 SGHRS, CDR2 YFSETQ. V was cut by 0 bases and J by 0 bases, with 12 bases left in between. DNA of the CDR3: TGCGCCAGCAGCTTGGGGCCCCGAACCATGAACACTGAAGCTTTCTTT. This codes for CASSLGPRTMNTEAFF. The full variable domain, rest sourced from reference TRBV5-1 and TRBJ1-1, is KAGVTQTPRYLIKTRGQQVTLSCSPISGHRSVSWYQQTPGQGLQFLFEYFSETQRNKGNFPGRFSGRQFSNSRSEMNVSTLELGDSALYLCASSLGPRTMNTEAFFGQGTRLTVV.

V gene TRBV6-1 combines with J gene TRBJ2-7; TRBD2 might be the D (5 bases). The V gene lost 4 bases and the J gene lost 5 bases, with 24 bases spanning the gap. Germline loops: CDR1 MNHNS, CDR2 SASEGT. This CDR3 has 17 amino acids. The CDR3 sequence: CASSAPAYGVGLDEQYF. CDR3 nucleotides: TGTGCCAGCAGTGCTCCGGCTTACGGGGTAGGATTAGACGAGCAGTACTTC.

V is TRBV28 and J is TRBJ2-7; D perhaps matches TRBD2 (6 bases). The ends were cut back, 4 bases at V and 4 bases at J, with 14 bases in the middle. Germline CDR1 and CDR2: MDHEN and SYDVKM. The CDR3 contains 14 residues. Written as DNA, the CDR3 is TGTGCCAGCAGTTATGGGGGGACGTTTTACGAGCAGTACTTC. It is translated as CASSYGGTFYEQYF.

J is TRBJ2-5 and V is TRBV5-4, with a possible D match to TRBD2 (5 bases). The CDR3 runs 13 residues. The germline V gene encodes CDR1 SGHNT and CDR2 YYREEE (reference sequence). Trimming removed 7 bases at V and 6 bases at J, with 16 bases between. In DNA form, the CDR3 reads TGTGCCAGCGCCCTACTAGATTCCCAGACCCAGTACTTC. It encodes CASALLDSQTQYF. The full variable domain, its missing parts supplied by reference TRBV5-4 and TRBJ2-5, is ETGVTQSPTHLIKTRGQQVTLRCSSQSGHNTVSWYQQALGQGPQFIFQYYREEENGRGNFPPRFSGLQFPNYSSELNVNALELDDSALYLCASALLDSQTQYFGPGTRLLVL.

This sequence joins TRBV10-3 and TRBJ2-3, with D perhaps TRBD2 (5 bases). V lost 7 bases and J lost 2, with 10 bases in between. This CDR3 is built from 13 residues. Germline V gene sequence: CDR1 ENHRY, CDR2 SYGVKD. This CDR3 is CAINDYFTDTQYF. In DNA, the CDR3 is TGTGCCATCAACGACTACTTCACAGATACGCAGTATTTT.

The genes are TRBV11-3 and TRBJ1-2; 9 bases agree with TRBD1. The CDR3 runs to 16 residues. Germline CDR1 reads SGHNT; CDR2 reads YENEEA. V was pared by 5 bases and J by 5 bases, with 12 bases of the junction left unmatched. In DNA form, the CDR3 reads TGTGCCAGCAGCCCAACTCCGGGACAGGGTTCATATGGCTACACCTTC. This encodes CASSPTPGQGSYGYTF.

V and J are TRBV21-1 and TRBJ2-5; the table gives TRBD1 as D, unverified against the DNA. TRBV21-1 is shown as a pseudogene. CDR3 length: 19 amino acids. The CDR3 coding sequence is TGTGCCAGCAGCTCAACTTTCCACCACAGGGCTTGGTACCAAGAGACCCAGTACTTC. Translated: CASSSTFHHRAWYQETQYF.

The J gene is TRBJ2-3, the V gene TRBV7-9, with 8 bases fitting TRBD2. Per the germline V gene, CDR1 is SEHNR and CDR2 is FQNEAQ (reference sequence). V shed 5 bases, J shed 1 base, and the junction held 5 bases outside the gene matches. The CDR3 contains 15 residues. DNA for the CDR3: TGTGCCAGCAGCAATCAAGCGGGGGGCACAGATACGCAGTATTTT. It yields the protein CASSNQAGGTDTQYF.

The rearrangement uses TRBV12-5 and TRBJ1-2; D not resolved. The CDR3 extends over 13 amino acids. Germline values: CDR1 LGHNT, CDR2 FRNRAP. V was shortened by 5 bases and J by 0 bases, with 7 bases between the two germline ends. For the CDR3, the DNA is TGTGCTAGTGGTAGCTTTGCTAACTATGGCTACACCTTC. Amino acid sequence: CASGSFANYGYTF. The full variable domain, in which reference TRBV12-5 and TRBJ1-2 provide the parts outside the CDR3, is DARVTQTPRHKVTEMGQEVTMRCQPILGHNTVFWYRQTMMQGLELLAYFRNRAPLDDSGMPKDRFSAEMPDATLATLKIQPSEPRDSAVYFCASGSFANYGYTFGSGTRLTVV.

The J gene is TRBJ2-5, the V gene TRBV7-2, with TRBD2 identical over 10 bases. The J call is uncertain, as TRBJ2-7 better fits the DNA end. This CDR3 has 17 amino acids. Per the germline V gene, CDR1 is SGHTA and CDR2 is FQGNSA. This chain's CDR3 is CASSLDLSSGRPDEQYF. CDR3 DNA sequence: TGTGCCAGCAGCTTAGATTTATCTAGCGGGAGACCCGACGAGCAGTACTTC.

V and J are TRBV11-2 and TRBJ1-1; 9 bases are shared with TRBD1. The CDR3 extends over 14 amino acids. After removal of 6 bases from V and 6 bases from J, the junction contained 8 bases not matched to a gene. Germline V gene lookup returns CDR1 SGHAT and CDR2 FQNNGV. In nucleotides, the CDR3 is TGTGCCAGCAGGAGCTACAGGGGGCGGTCTGAAGCTTTCTTT. Translating gives CASRSYRGRSEAFF.

This chain uses TRBV28 with TRBJ1-5; D is possibly TRBD1 (5 bases). Germline values: CDR1 MDHEN, CDR2 SYDVKM. The CDR3 consists of 18 residues. Trimming shortened V by 2 bases and J by 0 bases, and 17 bases separated the two germline ends. This CDR3 is CASSLVRGWGDSNQPQHF. The CDR3 DNA is TGTGCCAGCAGTTTAGTCCGCGGGTGGGGGGATAGCAATCAGCCCCAGCATTTT.

The chain couples TRBV5-1 to TRBJ2-7; no clear D. Trimming pared 0 bases from V and 3 bases from J, leaving 7 bases between. CDR1 and CDR2 (germline): SGHRS, YFSETQ. This CDR3 is 13 amino acids long. The CDR3 sequence: CASSLDYNYEQYF. The DNA of the CDR3 is TGCGCCAGCAGCTTGGACTACAACTACGAGCAGTACTTC.

In its sample, this clone was seen once. The V and J genes are TRBV7-3 and TRBJ2-7, with 9 nucleotides matching TRBD1. Looked up from germline, CDR1 is SGHTA and CDR2 is FQGTGA. CDR3 size: 13 residues. V lost 5 bases to trimming and J lost 4 bases; unmatched junction nucleotides: 3. The CDR3 DNA sequence: TGTGCCAGCAGCCGGGACAGGGCTTACGAGCAGTACTTC. Amino acid sequence: CASSRDRAYEQYF.

This clone was counted once. The chain employs TRBV5-6 and TRBJ2-5; the match to TRBD1 covers 7 bases. From germline, CDR1 is SGHDT and CDR2 YYEEEE. CDR3 length: 17 residues. After removal of 1 base from V and 1 base from J, the junction contained 10 bases not matched to a gene. CDR3 loop: CASSLFTGELAQETQYF. DNA for the CDR3: TGTGCCAGCAGCTTGTTCACAGGGGAGCTGGCCCAAGAGACCCAGTACTTC.

The chain recombines TRBV28 with TRBJ1-1; perhaps TRBD1 as D (6 bases). The CDR3 length is 18 residues. Germline V CDR1 and CDR2: MDHEN, SYDVKM. The V end lost 5 bases, the J end lost 0 bases, and 22 bases lay between the germline ends. As DNA, the CDR3 is TGTGCCAGCAGTAGCATCAGCCTACAGGGTACCATGAACACTGAAGCTTTCTTT. Translated: CASSSISLQGTMNTEAFF.

The rearrangement joins TRBV4-2 to TRBJ2-1; D is undetermined. V was shortened by 4 bases and J by 9 bases, with 19 bases between the two germline ends. CDR1 and CDR2 (germline): LGHNA, YNFKEQ. This CDR3 is 15 amino acids long. CDR3 sequence: CASSLRRYLDGEQFF. For the CDR3, the DNA is TGTGCCAGCAGCCTCCGCAGGTACCTCGACGGTGAGCAGTTCTTC.

This clone has just a few counts. V usage is TRBV25-1 and J usage is TRBJ2-7; 8 bases match TRBD1. The CDR3 covers 16 residues. CDR1 is MGHDK and CDR2 is SYGVNS in the germline V gene. Trimming cost V 5 bases and J 0 bases; bases outside gene matches: 9. CDR3 coding DNA: TGTGCCAGCAGTTCCACCGGGACAGGAACCTCCTACGAGCAGTACTTC. As protein: CASSSTGTGTSYEQYF.

The chain couples TRBV11-3 to TRBJ2-5; weak D call: TRBD2 (6 bases). The CDR3 has 15 amino acids. V shed 6 bases and J shed 0 bases, with 14 bases lying between them. CDR1 is SGHNT and CDR2 is YENEEA in the germline V gene. DNA of the CDR3: TGTGCCAGCAGTCGCACGGGGGTGGACCAAGAGACCCAGTACTTC. Its protein is CASSRTGVDQETQYF.